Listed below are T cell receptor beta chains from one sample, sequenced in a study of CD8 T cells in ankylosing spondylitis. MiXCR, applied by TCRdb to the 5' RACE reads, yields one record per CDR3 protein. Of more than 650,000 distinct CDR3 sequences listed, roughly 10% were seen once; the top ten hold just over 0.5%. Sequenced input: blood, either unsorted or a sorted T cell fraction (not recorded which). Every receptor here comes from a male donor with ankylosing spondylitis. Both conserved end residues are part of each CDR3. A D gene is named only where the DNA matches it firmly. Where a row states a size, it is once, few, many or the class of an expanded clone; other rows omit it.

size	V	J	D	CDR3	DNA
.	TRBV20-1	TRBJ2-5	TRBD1	CSAARTGRETQYF	TGCAGTGCAGCCCGGACAGGCCGCGAGACCCAGTACTTC
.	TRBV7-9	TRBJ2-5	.	CASTRWQQETQYF	TGTGCCAGCACCCGCTGGCAGCAAGAGACCCAGTACTTC
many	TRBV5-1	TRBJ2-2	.	CASSLSTGNTGELFF	TGCGCCAGCAGCTTAAGTACCGGGAACACCGGGGAGCTGTTTTTT
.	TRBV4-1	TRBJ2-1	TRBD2	CASSAMGLAGGNPSSYNEQFF	TGCGCCAGCAGCGCAATGGGACTAGCGGGAGGGAACCCTAGCTCCTACAATGAGCAGTTCTTC
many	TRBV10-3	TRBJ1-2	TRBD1	CAISGDRGRLGYTF	TGTGCCATCAGTGGGGACAGGGGGCGCCTTGGCTACACCTTC
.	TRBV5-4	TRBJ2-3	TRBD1	CASSLFRDRGRDTQYF	TGTGCCAGCAGCTTGTTTCGGGACAGGGGACGAGATACGCAGTATTTT
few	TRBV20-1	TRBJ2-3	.	CSAKNRGGVDTQYF	TGCAGTGCTAAAAATAGGGGAGGAGTAGATACGCAGTATTTT
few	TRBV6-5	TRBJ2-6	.	CASSYLRGPPSGANVLTF	TGTGCCAGCAGTTACCTGAGGGGCCCTCCCTCTGGGGCCAACGTCCTGACTTTC
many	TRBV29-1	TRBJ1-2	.	CSVGASYGYTF	TGCAGCGTCGGGGCTTCCTATGGCTACACCTTC
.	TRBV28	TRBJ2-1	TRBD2	CASSPAGERAYNEQFF	TGTGCCAGCAGTCCCGCGGGGGAACGGGCCTACAATGAGCAGTTCTTC
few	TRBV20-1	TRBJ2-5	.	CSAPLWGAQETQYF	TGCAGTGCCCCTCTGTGGGGGGCCCAAGAGACCCAGTACTTC
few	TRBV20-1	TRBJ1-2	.	CSAKGPSSGYTF	TGCAGTGCTAAAGGACCTAGTTCTGGCTACACCTTC
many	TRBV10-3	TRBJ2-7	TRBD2	CAISDERGTYEQYF	TGTGCCATCAGTGATGAGCGGGGGACCTACGAGCAGTACTTC
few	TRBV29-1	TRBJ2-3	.	CSALPGGADTQYF	TGCAGCGCACTCCCCGGGGGAGCAGATACGCAGTATTTT
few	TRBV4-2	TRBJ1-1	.	CASRDTRNTEAFF	TGTGCCAGCCGAGACACGAGGAACACTGAAGCTTTCTTT
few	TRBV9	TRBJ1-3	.	CASSVVALGAPGNTIYF	TGTGCCAGCAGCGTAGTTGCCCTAGGGGCTCCCGGAAACACCATATATTTT
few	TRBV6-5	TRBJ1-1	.	CASSSKSGHLNTEAFF	TGTGCCAGCAGTTCCAAATCGGGACACCTGAACACTGAAGCTTTCTTT
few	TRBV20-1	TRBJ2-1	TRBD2	CSALLSGGSSYNEQFF	TGCAGTGCTCTCCTTAGCGGGGGGAGCTCCTACAATGAGCAGTTCTTC
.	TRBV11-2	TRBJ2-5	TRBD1	CASSQTGGTQYF	TGTGCCAGCAGCCAGACAGGGGGCACCCAGTACTTC
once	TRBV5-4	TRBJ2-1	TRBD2	CASRTSGGDRSSYNEQFF	TGTGCCAGCAGGACTAGCGGGGGGGATAGGAGCTCCTACAATGAGCAGTTCTTC
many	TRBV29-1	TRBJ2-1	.	CSVDGRPDSYNEQFF	TGCAGCGTTGATGGGAGGCCTGACTCCTACAATGAGCAGTTCTTC
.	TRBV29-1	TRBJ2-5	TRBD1	CSVRTGTETQYF	TGCAGCGTTCGGACAGGGACGGAGACCCAGTACTTC
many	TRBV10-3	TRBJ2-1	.	CAISETIGLPYNEQFF	TGTGCCATCAGTGAGACAATCGGACTACCCTACAATGAGCAGTTCTTC
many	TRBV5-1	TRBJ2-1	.	CASSSGLGYNEQFF	TGCGCCAGCAGCTCGGGCTTAGGCTACAATGAGCAGTTCTTC
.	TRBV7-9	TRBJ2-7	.	CASSQKMIDYEQYF	TGTGCCAGCAGCCAGAAGATGATCGACTACGAGCAGTACTTC
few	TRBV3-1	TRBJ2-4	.	CASSQVPGVAKNIQYF	TGTGCCAGCAGCCAAGTTCCGGGCGTAGCCAAAAACATTCAGTACTTC
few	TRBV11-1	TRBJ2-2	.	CASSLDRDAGELFF	TGTGCCAGCAGCTTAGACAGGGACGCCGGGGAGCTGTTTTTT
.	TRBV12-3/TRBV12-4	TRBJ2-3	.	CASSFGGVDADTQYF	TGTGCCAGCAGTTTTGGTGGGGTAGACGCAGATACGCAGTATTTT
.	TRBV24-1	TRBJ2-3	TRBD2	CATSDRRGGADTQYF	TGTGCCACCAGTGATAGGCGGGGGGGGGCAGATACGCAGTATTTT
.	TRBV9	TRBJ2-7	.	CASSVGPQGDYEQYF	TGTGCCAGCAGCGTAGGACCTCAAGGGGACTACGAGCAGTACTTC
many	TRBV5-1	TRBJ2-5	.	CASSPSVPAETQYF	TGCGCCAGCAGCCCTTCGGTGCCGGCAGAGACCCAGTACTTC
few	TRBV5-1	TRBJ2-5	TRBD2	CASRLGRRASGSQETQYF	TGCGCCAGCCGTCTCGGTCGTCGGGCTAGCGGATCCCAAGAGACCCAGTACTTC
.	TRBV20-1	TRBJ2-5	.	CSVPEVYRVFGETQYF	TGCAGTGTTCCCGAAGTTTACAGGGTCTTCGGAGAGACCCAGTACTTC
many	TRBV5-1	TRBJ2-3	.	CASSYQQGTDTQYF	TGCGCCAGCAGCTATCAACAGGGCACAGATACGCAGTATTTT
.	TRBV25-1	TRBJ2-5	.	CASRENWETQYF	TGTGCCAGCAGAGAAAACTGGGAGACCCAGTACTTC
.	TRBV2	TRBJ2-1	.	CASTSSQEQFF	TGTGCCAGCACCAGCTCTCAAGAGCAGTTCTTC